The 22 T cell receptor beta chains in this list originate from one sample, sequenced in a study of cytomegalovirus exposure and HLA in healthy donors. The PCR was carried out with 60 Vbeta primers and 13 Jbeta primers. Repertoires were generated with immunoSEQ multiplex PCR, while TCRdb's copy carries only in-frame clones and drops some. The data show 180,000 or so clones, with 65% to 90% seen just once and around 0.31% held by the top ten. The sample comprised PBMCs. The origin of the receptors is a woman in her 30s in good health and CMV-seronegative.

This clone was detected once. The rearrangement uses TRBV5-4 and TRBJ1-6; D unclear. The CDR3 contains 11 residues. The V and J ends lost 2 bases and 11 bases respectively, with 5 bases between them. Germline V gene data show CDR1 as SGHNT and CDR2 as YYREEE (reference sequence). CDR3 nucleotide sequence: TGTGCCAGCAGCTTTTTCGCACCCCTCCACTTT. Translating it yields CASSFFAPLHF.

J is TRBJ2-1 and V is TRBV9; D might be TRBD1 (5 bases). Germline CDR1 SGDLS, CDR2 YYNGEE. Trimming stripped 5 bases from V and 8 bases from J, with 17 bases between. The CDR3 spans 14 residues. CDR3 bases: TGTGCCAGCAGTCCCGGGTCTTTAGGGGATGAGCAGTTCTTC. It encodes CASSPGSLGDEQFF. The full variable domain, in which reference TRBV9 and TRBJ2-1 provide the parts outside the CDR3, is DSGVTQTPKHLITATGQRVTLRCSPRSGDLSVYWYQQSLDQGLQFLIQYYNGEERAKGNILERFSAQQFPDLHSELNLSSLELGDSALYFCASSPGSLGDEQFFGPGTRLTVL.

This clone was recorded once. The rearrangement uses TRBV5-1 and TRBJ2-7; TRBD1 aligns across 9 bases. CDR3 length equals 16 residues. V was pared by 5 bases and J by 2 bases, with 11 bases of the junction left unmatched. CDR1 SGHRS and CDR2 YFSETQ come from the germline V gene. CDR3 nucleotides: TGCGCCAGCAGTATATCCGGGACAGGGACTACCTACGAGCAGTACTTC. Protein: CASSISGTGTTYEQYF.

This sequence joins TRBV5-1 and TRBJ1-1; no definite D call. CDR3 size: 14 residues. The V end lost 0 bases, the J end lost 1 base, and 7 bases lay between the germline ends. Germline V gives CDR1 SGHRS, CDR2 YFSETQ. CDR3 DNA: TGCGCCAGCAGCTTGGATTCGTGGAACACTGAAGCTTTCTTT. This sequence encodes CASSLDSWNTEAFF.

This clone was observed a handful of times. The CDR3 here is CASSPLETHSNYGYTF. CDR3 sequence (DNA): TGTGCCAGCAGTCCATTAGAAACCCATTCTAACTATGGCTACACCTTC. The chain recombines TRBV7-8 with TRBJ1-2, with D unresolved. The CDR3 length is 16 residues. Looked up from germline, CDR1 is SGHVS and CDR2 is FQNEAQ. The germline V and J ends were trimmed by 6 bases and 0 bases, with 17 bases remaining between them.

CDR3 region: CASSLAGVGAFF. CDR3 DNA: TGTGCCAGCAGTTTGGCGGGGGTTGGAGCTTTCTTT. This chain connects TRBV28 to TRBJ1-1; tentative D call: TRBD1 (5 bases). The germline CDR1 and CDR2 sequences are MDHEN and SYDVKM. The V and J ends lost 3 bases and 10 bases respectively, with 12 bases between them. The CDR3 length is 12 residues.

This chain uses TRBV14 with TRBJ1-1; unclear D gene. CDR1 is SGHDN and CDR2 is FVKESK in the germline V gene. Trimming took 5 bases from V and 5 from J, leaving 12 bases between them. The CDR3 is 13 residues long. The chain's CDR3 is CASSSGPGTEAFF. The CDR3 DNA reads TGTGCCAGCAGCTCAGGACCGGGGACTGAAGCTTTCTTT.

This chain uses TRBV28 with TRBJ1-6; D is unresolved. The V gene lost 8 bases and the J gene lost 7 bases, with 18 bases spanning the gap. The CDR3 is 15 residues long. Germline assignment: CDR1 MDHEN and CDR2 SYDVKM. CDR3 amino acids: CASSMADAENSPLHF. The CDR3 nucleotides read TGTGCCAGCTCCATGGCCGATGCTGAAAATTCACCCCTCCACTTT.

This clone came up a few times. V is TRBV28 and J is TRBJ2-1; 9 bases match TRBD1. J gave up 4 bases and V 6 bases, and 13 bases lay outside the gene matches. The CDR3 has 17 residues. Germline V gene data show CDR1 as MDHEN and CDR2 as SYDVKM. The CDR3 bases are TGTGCCAGCAGGCCCCCAGTAGGGACAGGGAGGTACAATGAGCAGTTCTTC. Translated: CASRPPVGTGRYNEQFF.

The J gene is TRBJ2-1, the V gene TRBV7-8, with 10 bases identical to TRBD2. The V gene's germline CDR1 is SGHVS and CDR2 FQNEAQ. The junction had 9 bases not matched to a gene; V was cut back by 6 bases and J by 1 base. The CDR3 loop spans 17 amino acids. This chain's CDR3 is CASRPTRTSGSYNEQFF. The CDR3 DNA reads TGTGCCAGCAGACCTACCCGGACTAGCGGTTCCTACAATGAGCAGTTCTTC.

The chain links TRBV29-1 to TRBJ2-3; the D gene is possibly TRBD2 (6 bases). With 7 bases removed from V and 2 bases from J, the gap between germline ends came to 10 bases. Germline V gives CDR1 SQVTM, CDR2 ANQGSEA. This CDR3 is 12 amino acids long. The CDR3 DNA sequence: TGCAGCGCCCGGGAGAACACAGATACGCAGTATTTT. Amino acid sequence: CSARENTDTQYF.

The CDR3, as DNA: TGTGCCAGCTCACCCGTTAGCGGAAGCTCCTACAATGAGCAGTTCTTC. Translated, it gives CASSPVSGSSYNEQFF. The gene calls are TRBV18 and TRBJ2-1; possibly TRBD2 for D (6 bases). Looked up from germline, CDR1 is KGHSH and CDR2 is LQKENI. Trimming pared 3 bases from V and 0 bases from J, leaving 12 bases between. This CDR3 contains 16 residues.

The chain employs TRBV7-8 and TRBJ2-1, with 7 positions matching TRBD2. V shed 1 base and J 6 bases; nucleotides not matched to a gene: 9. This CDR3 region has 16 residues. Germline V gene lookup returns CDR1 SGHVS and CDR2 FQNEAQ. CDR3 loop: CASSLVGASGLNEQFF. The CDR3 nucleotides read TGTGCCAGCAGCTTAGTAGGGGCTAGCGGCCTCAATGAGCAGTTCTTC.

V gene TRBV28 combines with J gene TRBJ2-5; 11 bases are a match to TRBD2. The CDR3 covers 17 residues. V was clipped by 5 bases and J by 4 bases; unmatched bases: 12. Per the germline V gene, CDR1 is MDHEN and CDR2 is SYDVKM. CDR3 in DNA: TGTGCCAGCAGTCCCCCGGGGGGTAGCGGGGGGGTAGAGACCCAGTACTTC. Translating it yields CASSPPGGSGGVETQYF.

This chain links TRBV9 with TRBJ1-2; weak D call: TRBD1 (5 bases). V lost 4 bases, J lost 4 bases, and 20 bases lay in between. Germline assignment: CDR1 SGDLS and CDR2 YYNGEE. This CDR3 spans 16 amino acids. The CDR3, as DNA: TGTGCCAGCAGCAGAGACGCAGGACACCTCCTCTATGGCTACACCTTC. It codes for CASSRDAGHLLYGYTF.

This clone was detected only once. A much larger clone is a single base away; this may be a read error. DNA of the CDR3: TGTGCCAGCAGTACAACGAACACCGGGGAGCTGTTTTTT. This translates into CASSTTNTGELFF. This rearrangement joins TRBV2 to TRBJ2-2; D remains unclear. The CDR3 is made up of 13 amino acids. Germline CDR1 reads SNHLY; CDR2 reads FYNNEI. V was pared by 5 bases and J by 0 bases, with 4 bases between.

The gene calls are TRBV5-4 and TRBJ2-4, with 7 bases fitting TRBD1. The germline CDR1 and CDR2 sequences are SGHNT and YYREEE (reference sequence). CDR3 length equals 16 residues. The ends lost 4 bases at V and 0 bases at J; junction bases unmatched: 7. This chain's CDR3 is CASSTGQDLAKNIQYF. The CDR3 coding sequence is TGTGCCAGCAGCACAGGACAGGATCTAGCCAAAAACATTCAGTACTTC.

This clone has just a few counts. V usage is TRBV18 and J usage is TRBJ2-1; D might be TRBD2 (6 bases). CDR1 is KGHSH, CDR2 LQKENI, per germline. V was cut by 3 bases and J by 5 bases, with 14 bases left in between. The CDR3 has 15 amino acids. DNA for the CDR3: TGTGCCAGCTCACCCGGAGGGCCGGCGAACAATGAGCAGTTCTTC. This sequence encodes CASSPGGPANNEQFF.

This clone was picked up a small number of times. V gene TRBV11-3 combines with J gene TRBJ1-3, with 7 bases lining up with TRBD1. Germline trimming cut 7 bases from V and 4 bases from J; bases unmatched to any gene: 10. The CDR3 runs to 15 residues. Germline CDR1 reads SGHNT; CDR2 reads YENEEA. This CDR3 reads CASTRGRQGGNTIYF. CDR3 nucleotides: TGTGCCAGCACCAGGGGGAGGCAGGGAGGAAACACCATATATTTT.

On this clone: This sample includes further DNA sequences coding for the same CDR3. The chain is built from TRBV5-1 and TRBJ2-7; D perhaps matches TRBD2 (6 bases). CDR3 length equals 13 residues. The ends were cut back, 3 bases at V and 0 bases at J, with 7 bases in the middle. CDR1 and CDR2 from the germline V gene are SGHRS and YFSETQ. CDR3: CASSSGVSYEQYF. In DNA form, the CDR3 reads TGCGCCAGCAGCTCGGGGGTCTCCTACGAGCAGTACTTC.

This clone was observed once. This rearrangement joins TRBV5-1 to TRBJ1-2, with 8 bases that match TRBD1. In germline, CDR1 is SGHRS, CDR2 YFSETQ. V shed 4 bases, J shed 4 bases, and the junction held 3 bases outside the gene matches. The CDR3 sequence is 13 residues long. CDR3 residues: CASSQGTGYGYTF. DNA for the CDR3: TGCGCCAGCAGCCAAGGGACAGGCTATGGCTACACCTTC.

CDR3 DNA sequence: TGTGCCAGCAGCCTGAGGGCAGTCCAAGAGACCCAGTACTTC. Its translation: CASSLRAVQETQYF. V gene TRBV5-5 combines with J gene TRBJ2-5, with D tentatively TRBD2 (5 bases). Trimming pared 4 bases from V and 1 base from J, leaving 11 bases between. The CDR3 covers 14 residues. Germline V gene sequence: CDR1 SGHKS, CDR2 YYEKEE (reference sequence).